The 32 T cell receptor beta chains presented below share a single source sample, sequenced in a study of T cells after yellow fever vaccination. MiXCR, applied by TCRdb to the 5' RACE reads, yields one record per CDR3 protein. This table has nearly 550,000 distinct CDR3 sequences, approximately 21% appearing once. The specimen was PBMCs, collected 15 days after the yellow fever booster vaccination. These receptors all come from a man under 40 who received the YFV17D yellow fever vaccine.

The chain uses TRBV12-3 or TRBV12-4 and TRBJ2-4; D unclear. The CDR3 covers 17 residues. Between the trimmed V and J ends, which lost 6 bases and 0 bases, there was a span of 18 bases. The CDR3 loop reads CASSPLGEALAKNIQYF. The CDR3 region has the DNA TGTGCCAGCAGCCCCCTTGGGGAAGCCTTAGCCAAAAACATTCAGTACTTC.

This chain links TRBV29-1 with TRBJ2-5; TRBD2 agrees at 8 bases. V was pared by 8 bases and J by 7 bases, with 3 bases of the junction left unmatched. This CDR3 has 10 amino acids. Germline CDR1 is SQVTM and CDR2 is ANQGSEA. CDR3 nucleotides: TGCAGCTCCGGGGGGGGGACCCAGTACTTC. This gives the protein CSSGGGTQYF.

This clonotype was picked up many times. This chain connects TRBV7-2 to TRBJ2-7; 11 nucleotides match TRBD2. With V trimmed by 4 bases and J by 4 bases, 3 bases remained unmatched. The CDR3 runs to 14 residues. The germline V gene encodes CDR1 SGHTA and CDR2 FQGNSA. CDR3 DNA: TGTGCCAGCAGCTCCGGACTAGCGGGTTACGAGCAGTACTTC. Its translation: CASSSGLAGYEQYF.

The J gene is TRBJ2-7, the V gene TRBV20-1, with 12 bases aligning to TRBD2. From germline, CDR1 is DFQATT and CDR2 SNEGSKA (reference sequence). Trimming cost V 0 bases and J 4 bases; bases outside gene matches: 7. This CDR3 is built from 16 residues. The CDR3 DNA reads TGCAGTGCTAGAGATGGGCTAGCGGGAGGGCCTTACGAGCAGTACTTC. Translating gives CSARDGLAGGPYEQYF.

Only a few counts were recorded for this clonotype. The rearrangement uses TRBV29-1 and TRBJ2-5; D call uncertain. There are 11 residues in the CDR3. CDR1 and CDR2 from the germline V gene are SQVTM and ANQGSEA. Between the trimmed V and J ends, which lost 4 bases and 5 bases, there was a span of 8 bases. The CDR3 is CSVASSETQYF. The CDR3 DNA is TGCAGCGTTGCTTCGAGCGAGACCCAGTACTTC.

CDR3 amino acids: CASSSGTAGQETQYF. CDR3 DNA sequence: TGTGCCAGCAGCAGCGGGACAGCGGGCCAAGAGACCCAGTACTTC. The J gene is TRBJ2-5, the V gene TRBV3-1; D is possibly TRBD1 or TRBD2 (7 bases each). The CDR3 extends over 15 amino acids. Trimming left V 5 bases short and J 1 base short, with 14 bases between. Germline CDR1 and CDR2: LGHDT and YNNKEL (reference sequence).

This chain joins TRBV20-1 and TRBJ2-1, with 13 bases that match TRBD2. The CDR3 spans 18 residues. Germline CDR1 is DFQATT and CDR2 is SNEGSKA (reference sequence). The CDR3 loop reads CSAPGGLAGYYSYNEQFF. The CDR3 region has the DNA TGCAGCGCTCCGGGGGGACTAGCGGGATACTACTCCTACAATGAGCAGTTCTTC.

The chain recombines TRBV11-2 with TRBJ2-1; D is undetermined. Trimming left V 8 bases short and J 8 bases short, with 10 bases between. The CDR3 runs to 11 residues. Germline CDR1 and CDR2: SGHAT and FQNNGV. The CDR3 region has the DNA TGTGCCAGCCTTATCCGCTATGAGCAGTTCTTC. It codes for CASLIRYEQFF.

CDR3 in amino acids: CSVGQGPGNEQFF. Written as DNA, the CDR3 is TGCAGCGTTGGACAGGGACCTGGGAATGAGCAGTTCTTC. This chain joins TRBV29-1 and TRBJ2-1; 7 bases line up with TRBD1. Trimming at V came to 4 bases and at J to 7 bases, leaving 7 bases not matched to a gene. The CDR3 loop spans 13 amino acids. In germline, CDR1 is SQVTM, CDR2 ANQGSEA.

The rearrangement links TRBV3-1 to TRBJ2-7, with D tentatively TRBD1 (5 bases). V lost 1 base to trimming and J lost 7 bases, with 17 bases between them. CDR1 is LGHDT, CDR2 YNNKEL, per germline (reference sequence). This CDR3 region has 15 residues. The CDR3 sequence is CASSQVRLRGVEQYF. DNA of the CDR3: TGTGCCAGCAGCCAAGTCCGCTTAAGGGGCGTGGAGCAGTACTTC.

This clonotype turned up a few times. V is TRBV7-6 and J is TRBJ2-6; 15 nucleotides match TRBD2. V lost 3 bases and J lost 2; bases outside the gene matches: 5. Germline loops: CDR1 SGHVS, CDR2 FNYEAQ. The CDR3 is made up of 19 amino acids. CDR3 bases: TGTGCCAGCAGCTTCGGACTAGCGGGAGGGCCTACTGGGGCCAACGTCCTGACTTTC. Translation gives CASSFGLAGGPTGANVLTF.

This clonotype was counted many times. The chain couples TRBV5-1 to TRBJ2-5; 7 bases agree with TRBD2. Germline CDR1 is SGHRS and CDR2 is YFSETQ. This CDR3 has 15 residues. The ends lost 0 bases at V and 2 bases at J; junction bases unmatched: 4. In DNA form, the CDR3 reads TGCGCCAGCAGCTTGGGGCTAGCGGCTCAAGAGACCCAGTACTTC. This encodes CASSLGLAAQETQYF.

This chain uses TRBV7-2 with TRBJ2-2; 7 bases fit TRBD2. The CDR3 spans 15 residues. Germline V gives CDR1 SGHTA, CDR2 FQGNSA. V lost 5 bases to trimming and J lost 0 bases; unmatched junction nucleotides: 3. CDR3 amino acids: CASSAGLSNTGELFF. The CDR3 DNA sequence: TGTGCCAGCAGCGCGGGACTATCGAACACCGGGGAGCTGTTTTTT.

This clonotype was seen a handful of times. The CDR3 DNA reads TGTGCCAGCAGCTCCCCCGCTAGCGGGAGGGCCCTCGATGAGCAGTTCTTC. Protein sequence: CASSSPASGRALDEQFF. J is TRBJ2-1 and V is TRBV11-2, with 12 bases that match TRBD2. V shed 4 bases and J 8 bases; nucleotides not matched to a gene: 12. CDR1 and CDR2 (germline): SGHAT, FQNNGV. The CDR3 consists of 17 residues.

The chain joins TRBV7-9 to TRBJ2-5; D unresolved. The CDR3 runs to 14 residues. Germline CDR1 SEHNR, CDR2 FQNEAQ (reference sequence). V was shortened by 5 bases and J by 0 bases, with 10 bases between the two germline ends. The CDR3 is CASSPSTHQETQYF. The DNA of the CDR3 is TGTGCCAGCAGCCCTTCGACACACCAAGAGACCCAGTACTTC.

This sequence joins TRBV4-3 and TRBJ1-2; a weak D match, TRBD1 (6 bases). The germline V and J ends were trimmed by 0 bases and 4 bases, with 18 bases remaining between them. The CDR3 consists of 17 residues. The V gene's germline CDR1 is LGHNA and CDR2 YSLEER. Here the CDR3 reads CASSQDESGGYGYGYTF. For the CDR3, the DNA is TGCGCCAGCAGCCAAGACGAGAGTGGGGGCTACGGCTATGGCTACACCTTC.

This clonotype was recorded a few times. The chain combines TRBV6-5 with TRBJ1-1; D perhaps matches TRBD1 (5 bases). The CDR3 loop spans 17 amino acids. CDR1 and CDR2 from the germline V gene are MNHEY and SVGAGI. The ends were cut back, 4 bases at V and 3 bases at J, with 21 bases in the middle. CDR3 nucleotide sequence: TGTGCCAGCAGTTCTCTCCATGACTCAGGGCTCGACACTGAAGCTTTCTTT. This codes for CASSSLHDSGLDTEAFF.

CDR3 protein: CAAGETSGSNEQFF. DNA for the CDR3: TGTGCCGCCGGCGAGACTAGCGGGAGTAATGAGCAGTTCTTC. This chain uses TRBV10-3 with TRBJ2-1, with 12 bases aligning to TRBD2. The CDR3 is made up of 14 amino acids. CDR1 ENHRY and CDR2 SYGVKD come from the germline V gene. With V trimmed by 11 bases and J by 7 bases, 9 bases remained unmatched.

This clonotype occurred once. This sequence joins TRBV7-2 and TRBJ2-1; the match to TRBD2 covers 7 bases. The V gene end was trimmed by 1 base and the J gene end by 4 bases; junction bases not matched to a gene: 7. CDR3 length: 16 amino acids. Germline values: CDR1 SGHTA, CDR2 FQGNSA. The DNA of the CDR3 is TGTGCCAGCAGCTTAGATGTGGCTAGCGGTTACAATGAGCAGTTCTTC. Translation: CASSLDVASGYNEQFF.

This clonotype was detected only a few times. CDR3 nucleotides: TGCGCCAGCAGCTTACGGGACATAATGGCAGATACGCAGTATTTT. As protein: CASSLRDIMADTQYF. J is TRBJ2-3 and V is TRBV5-1, with a weak D call TRBD1 (6 bases). The CDR3 sequence is 15 residues long. CDR1 and CDR2 from the germline V gene are SGHRS and YFSETQ. V was pared by 2 bases and J by 4 bases, with 14 bases between.

This clonotype appeared a few times. This chain links TRBV10-3 with TRBJ2-1; 7 bases agree with TRBD1. Germline values: CDR1 ENHRY, CDR2 SYGVKD. The CDR3 is 12 residues long. V shed 5 bases, J shed 8 bases, and the junction held 3 bases outside the gene matches. In DNA, the CDR3 is TGTGCCATCAGTCCCACAGGGGATGAGCAGTTCTTC. Translated: CAISPTGDEQFF.

The chain carries TRBV3-1 and TRBJ1-1, with 9 bases aligning to TRBD1. Germline V lookup: CDR1 LGHDT, CDR2 YNNKEL (reference sequence). The CDR3 runs 15 residues. The trim removed 3 bases at V and 1 base at J, leaving 3 bases unmatched. CDR3 sequence reads: CASSHSGQGNTEAFF. The CDR3 region has the DNA TGTGCCAGCAGCCATTCGGGACAGGGGAACACTGAAGCTTTCTTT. Drawing the rest from reference TRBV3-1 and TRBJ1-1, the complete variable domain is DTAVSQTPKYLVTQMGNDKSIKCEQNLGHDTMYWYKQDSKKFLKIMFSYNNKELIINETVPNRFSPKSPDKAHLNLHINSLELGDSAVYFCASSHSGQGNTEAFFGQGTRLTVV.

The chain is built from TRBV7-9 and TRBJ2-3; the D call may be TRBD1 or TRBD2 (5 bases each). V lost 5 bases to trimming and J lost 2 bases, with 11 bases between them. CDR1 is SEHNR and CDR2 is FQNEAQ in the germline V gene (reference sequence). The CDR3 contains 14 residues. CDR3 amino acids: CASSPRGDTDTQYF. The CDR3 DNA is TGTGCCAGCAGCCCTCGGGGCGACACAGATACGCAGTATTTT.

The rearrangement uses TRBV7-6 and TRBJ2-5, with 8 bases that match TRBD1. With V trimmed by 6 bases and J by 4 bases, 10 bases remained unmatched. The CDR3 runs 15 residues. Germline V gene lookup returns CDR1 SGHVS and CDR2 FNYEAQ. CDR3 nucleotide sequence: TGTGCCAGCAGTCGGGACTCAGACAGGGGAGAGACCCAGTACTTC. Its protein product is CASSRDSDRGETQYF.

The chain uses TRBV12-3 or TRBV12-4 and TRBJ2-7; TRBD2 agrees at 9 bases. The CDR3 covers 12 residues. The V and J ends lost 6 bases and 5 bases, in that order; junction bases with no gene match: 2. This CDR3 is CASRASGNEQYF. The CDR3 DNA reads TGTGCCAGCAGAGCTAGCGGGAACGAGCAGTACTTC.

The J gene is TRBJ2-1, the V gene TRBV20-1; D uncertain. The V end was cut by 4 bases, the J end by 1 base, with 14 bases between. Germline values: CDR1 DFQATT, CDR2 SNEGSKA (reference sequence). This CDR3 contains 15 residues. DNA for the CDR3: TGCAGTGCTAACATGGGATGGAATTCCTACAATGAGCAGTTCTTC. It specifies CSANMGWNSYNEQFF.

This clonotype showed up just a few times. The chain couples TRBV6-2 or TRBV6-3 to TRBJ1-4, with D unclear. In germline, CDR1 is MNHEY, CDR2 SVGEGT. This CDR3 region has 13 residues. Trimming removed 2 bases from V and 5 bases from J, with 6 bases in between. CDR3 region: CASSYRLNEKLFF. CDR3 DNA sequence: TGTGCCAGCAGTTACCGGCTAAATGAAAAACTGTTTTTT.

This clonotype was counted only a few times. The V and J genes are TRBV25-1 and TRBJ1-1; 10 nucleotides match TRBD1. CDR1 and CDR2 from the germline V gene are MGHDK and SYGVNS. The V and J ends lost 8 bases and 5 bases, in that order; junction bases with no gene match: 5. The CDR3 has 13 amino acids. CDR3 residues: CASGGTGATEAFF. As DNA, the CDR3 is TGTGCCAGCGGGGGGACAGGGGCGACTGAAGCTTTCTTT.

In DNA form, the CDR3 reads TGTGCCAGCAGTCTCCCGCGACAGGGTGTCCACGAGCAGTACTTC. Amino acid sequence: CASSLPRQGVHEQYF. V gene TRBV12-3 or TRBV12-4 combines with J gene TRBJ2-7, with TRBD1 identical over 7 bases. The CDR3 has 15 residues. V was clipped by 5 bases and J by 5 bases; unmatched bases: 12.

This clonotype was counted ten times or more. The chain combines TRBV7-8 with TRBJ2-1; D unresolved. Germline assignment: CDR1 SGHVS and CDR2 FQNEAQ. The V end lost 1 base, the J end lost 10 bases, and 8 bases lay between the germline ends. The CDR3 extends over 12 amino acids. The CDR3 here is CASSLGVWEQFF. The CDR3 DNA sequence: TGTGCCAGCAGCTTAGGAGTCTGGGAGCAGTTCTTC.

This clonotype was detected many times. The chain combines TRBV6-1 with TRBJ2-1; no definite D call. Germline V lookup: CDR1 MNHNS, CDR2 SASEGT. This CDR3 is 12 amino acids long. Between the trimmed V and J ends, which lost 4 bases and 8 bases, there was a span of 9 bases. The CDR3 DNA reads as TGTGCCAGCAGTGTCGGCTCCCATGAGCAGTTCTTC. Its translation is CASSVGSHEQFF.

This clonotype was recorded a few times. This chain joins TRBV9 and TRBJ2-7; D is unresolved. The CDR3 extends over 15 amino acids. The ends were cut back, 0 bases at V and 3 bases at J, with 13 bases in the middle. The germline V gene encodes CDR1 SGDLS and CDR2 YYNGEE. The CDR3 sequence is CASSVDGYSGYEQYF. The CDR3 DNA sequence: TGTGCCAGCAGCGTAGACGGATACTCCGGCTACGAGCAGTACTTC.